This entry lists 25 T cell receptor beta chains sequenced from one sample in a study of T cell clonality in common variable immunodeficiency. TCRdb keeps only in-frame clones here, not all; method: immunoSEQ multiplex PCR. The sample has approximately 42,000 clones, none seen only once. Sequencing was carried out using peripheral blood mononuclear cells. Receptors were obtained from a person aged 18 to 75 in good health.

This clone was observed at least ten times. The read ends 3 residues shy of where the CDR3 ends; the end is completed using the germline J gene. The chain couples TRBV7-2 to TRBJ1-1, with 7 positions matching TRBD1. There are 13 residues in the CDR3. Per germline, CDR1 SGHTA and CDR2 FQGNSA. V lost 5 bases and J lost 4; bases outside the gene matches: 4. The DNA read from the CDR3 is TGTGCCAGCAGCCGACAGGGAGGCACTGAA. Translated: CASSRQGGTE. The entire CDR3 sequence reads CASSRQGGTEAFF.

This clone showed up many times. The DNA ends 3 residues before the CDR3 does, and the rest of the CDR3 is filled in from the germline J gene. This sequence joins TRBV5-1 and TRBJ2-1, with TRBD2 matching 12 bases. This CDR3 is 17 amino acids long. CDR1 is SGHRS, CDR2 YFSETQ, per germline. The V gene end was trimmed by 2 bases and the J gene end by 2 bases; junction bases not matched to a gene: 5. CDR3 DNA (partial): TGCGCCAGCAGCTTAACTAGCGGGAGGCTGACCTACAATGAG. It specifies CASSLTSGRLTYNE. The full-length CDR3 reads as CASSLTSGRLTYNEQFF.

This clone is medium-sized within its sample. The read terminates 3 residues before the CDR3 end, so the remaining end is supplied by the germline J gene. This chain connects TRBV6-1 to TRBJ2-7, with 7 bases lining up with TRBD1. CDR1 is MNHNS and CDR2 is SASEGT in the germline V gene. With V trimmed by 0 bases and J by 6 bases, 14 bases remained unmatched. The CDR3 extends over 17 amino acids. Incomplete CDR3 DNA: TGTGCCAGCAGTGAAGCGTACCCCGGGACAGTTGAGGGCGAG. As protein: CASSEAYPGTVEGE. In full, the CDR3 is CASSEAYPGTVEGEQYF.

The sample holds many counts of this clone. The CDR3 goes on 3 residues after the read ends, and that part is filled in from the germline J gene. J is TRBJ2-7 and V is TRBV2, with 8 bases fitting TRBD2. The CDR3 covers 14 residues. The V gene's germline CDR1 is SNHLY and CDR2 FYNNEI. With 6 bases clipped from V and 2 bases from J, the junction kept 6 bases outside the gene matches. The sequenced CDR3 bases are TGTGCCAGCAGCACCGGGACTAGACCCTACGAG. Its translation: CASSTGTRPYE. The full CDR3 reads CASSTGTRPYEQYF.

This clone was seen ten or more times. The observed sequence ends 3 residues before the CDR3 terminus, with the missing tail filled in from the germline J gene. The chain uses TRBV11-2 and TRBJ1-1; D remains ambiguous. The CDR3 has 13 amino acids. Germline CDR1 is SGHAT and CDR2 is FQNNGV. The CDR3: CASSASGSGRAFF. CDR3 DNA, as far as it was read: TGTGCCAGCAGCGCCTCCGGATCGGGGAGA.

This clone was counted at least ten times. The CDR3 is cut off 3 residues early in the read; its end comes from the germline J gene. The chain carries TRBV19 and TRBJ2-3; D unresolved. The germline V gene encodes CDR1 LNHDA and CDR2 SQIVND (reference sequence). V lost 5 bases and J lost 2, with 14 bases in between. The CDR3 runs 15 residues. The CDR3 bases that were read are TGTGCCAGTAGTCCCCAGAGAACAGACACAGATACG. Amino acid sequence: CASSPQRTDTDT. The CDR3 in full is CASSPQRTDTDTQYF. Complete variable domain (other parts from reference TRBV19 and TRBJ2-3): DGGITQSPKYLFRKEGQNVTLSCEQNLNHDAMYWYRQDPGQGLRLIYYSQIVNDFQKGDIAEGYSVSREKKESFPLTVTSAQKNPTAFYLCASSPQRTDTDTQYFGPGTRLTVL.

This clone was observed many times. The read finishes 3 residues shy of the CDR3 end, and the germline J gene is used to complete it. This sequence joins TRBV20-1 and TRBJ2-4; 13 nucleotides line up with TRBD2. Germline V CDR1 and CDR2: DFQATT, SNEGSKA (reference sequence). V was pared by 2 bases and J by 7 bases, with 5 bases of the junction left unmatched. CDR3 length equals 15 residues. The CDR3 spells CSARTSGRAGNIQYF. CDR3 DNA, as far as it was read: TGCAGTGCTAGAACTAGCGGGAGGGCCGGGAACATT.

This clone has at least ten counts. The read comes to an end 3 residues before the CDR3 does, leaving the germline J gene to fill in the end. The V call is TRBV6-1, the J call TRBJ2-3; unclear D gene. The germline V and J ends were trimmed by 2 bases and 6 bases, with 9 bases remaining between them. The CDR3 loop spans 13 amino acids. Germline-derived CDR1 and CDR2 are MNHNS and SASEGT. Partial CDR3 DNA: TGTGCCAGCAGTGAATCCCCTTCGGATACG. Amino acid sequence: CASSESPSDT. The whole CDR3 is CASSESPSDTQYF.

This clone was seen repeatedly, ten times or more. The missing CDR3 end, 3 residues past where the read stops, is filled in from the germline J gene. V gene TRBV20-1 combines with J gene TRBJ2-1; 7 bases match TRBD1. Germline CDR1 DFQATT, CDR2 SNEGSKA (reference sequence). CDR3 size: 14 residues. Trimming at V came to 3 bases and at J to 8 bases, leaving 10 bases not matched to a gene. CDR3 residues: CSASLLTGLDEQFF. Incomplete CDR3 DNA: TGCAGTGCTAGCCTCCTGACAGGGCTCGATGAG.

This clone was seen ten or more times. The CDR3 goes on 3 residues after the read ends, and that part is filled in from the germline J gene. The chain couples TRBV20-1 to TRBJ2-4; 11 bases are shared with TRBD2. V gave up 5 bases and J gave up 0 bases; unmatched junction bases: 3. The CDR3 sequence is 15 residues long. Germline V gives CDR1 DFQATT, CDR2 SNEGSKA (reference sequence). CDR3 region: CSAAGLAGAKNIQYF. Partial CDR3 DNA: TGCAGTGCTGCAGGACTAGCGGGAGCCAAAAACATT.

This clone was recorded at least ten times. The CDR3 end is not reached by the read, which stops 3 residues before it; the germline J gene fills it in. The chain combines TRBV20-1 with TRBJ2-5; D is unresolved. V gave up 4 bases and J gave up 2 bases, with 11 bases separating them. CDR3 length: 13 amino acids. Germline V lookup: CDR1 DFQATT, CDR2 SNEGSKA (reference sequence). CDR3 sequence reads: CSAIAPNQETQYF. The sequenced CDR3 bases are TGCAGTGCTATAGCCCCAAATCAAGAGACC.

Comments on this clone: Read sequence stops 3 residues before the CDR3 end, and the germline J gene provides the missing end. This chain uses TRBV5-6 with TRBJ1-1; TRBD1 is a possible D gene (5 bases). The CDR3 runs 13 residues. The V gene's germline CDR1 is SGHDT and CDR2 YYEEEE. Trimming left V 4 bases short and J 7 bases short, with 14 bases between. CDR3 protein: CASSHNAGGEAFF. The sequenced part of the CDR3 DNA is TGTGCCAGCAGCCACAACGCCGGGGGTGAA.

This clone was detected ten times or more. The CDR3 end lies 3 residues beyond the end of the read and is filled in from the germline J gene. The chain combines TRBV2 with TRBJ2-7; D is ambiguous. This CDR3 comprises 12 residues. V shed 6 bases and J shed 2 bases, with 8 bases lying between them. Germline values: CDR1 SNHLY, CDR2 FYNNEI. CDR3 amino acids: CASRVTPYEQYF. Partial CDR3 DNA: TGTGCCAGCAGGGTGACACCCTACGAG.

This clone was detected many times. The sequenced fragment ends 3 residues before the CDR3 boundary, so the rest is inferred from the germline J gene. The V and J genes are TRBV28 and TRBJ2-3; possible D gene TRBD1, 6 bases. There are 15 residues in the CDR3. Trimming stripped 5 bases from V and 4 bases from J, with 16 bases between. The germline V gene encodes CDR1 MDHEN and CDR2 SYDVKM. CDR3: CASSLRDNAPDTQYF. CDR3 bases read: TGTGCCAGCAGTCTACGGGACAACGCACCAGATACG. Filled out from reference TRBV28 and TRBJ2-3, the complete variable domain reads DVKVTQSSRYLVKRTGEKVFLECVQDMDHENMFWYRQDPGLGLRLIYFSYDVKMKEKGDIPEGYSVSREKKERFSLILESASTNQTSMYLCASSLRDNAPDTQYFGPGTRLTVL.

For this clone: Sequencing ends 3 residues short of the CDR3 end; the germline J gene provides the rest. V is TRBV6-2 or TRBV6-3 and J is TRBJ1-6; TRBD1 matches at 9 bases. Trimming cost V 5 bases and J 7 bases; bases outside gene matches: 3. CDR3 length: 14 amino acids. Germline loops: CDR1 MNHEY, CDR2 SVGEGT. CDR3 sequence reads: CASSNRGQNSPLHF. The part of the CDR3 DNA that was read is TGTGCCAGCAGTAACAGGGGGCAAAATTCACCC.

Ten or more counts support this clone. The read is 3 residues too short to cover the CDR3 end, so that end is filled in from the germline J gene. J is TRBJ1-2 and V is TRBV29-1; 9 bases map to TRBD1. Per germline, CDR1 SQVTM and CDR2 ANQGSEA. V lost 7 bases and J lost 6; bases outside the gene matches: 9. This CDR3 is built from 13 residues. The DNA read from the CDR3 is TGCAGCGCGAACAGGGGGCAGGGTGATGGC. Translated, it gives CSANRGQGDG. The full CDR3 is CSANRGQGDGYTF.

This clone was recorded at least ten times. The read stops 3 residues short of the end of the CDR3; the missing end is completed from the germline J gene. This rearrangement joins TRBV7-3 to TRBJ2-7; D might be TRBD2 (6 bases). Trimming shortened V by 4 bases and J by 2 bases, and 15 bases separated the two germline ends. This CDR3 region has 15 residues. The germline CDR1 and CDR2 sequences are SGHTA and FQGTGA. CDR3: CASSSGWRVTYEQYF. CDR3 DNA (partial): TGTGCCAGCAGCTCCGGATGGAGGGTTACCTACGAG.

In the case of this clone: Read sequence stops 3 residues before the CDR3 end, and the germline J gene provides the missing end. The chain recombines TRBV10-2 with TRBJ2-7, with 7 bases matching TRBD1. Germline CDR1 reads WSHSY; CDR2 reads SAAADI. The CDR3 covers 14 residues. J gave up 3 bases and V 9 bases, and 11 bases lay outside the gene matches. CDR3 sequence: CARVLMGQNYEQYF. The part of the CDR3 DNA that was read is TGCGCCAGAGTTCTTATGGGACAGAACTACGAG.

This clone showed up many times. The read gets to within 3 residues of the CDR3 end, and the germline J gene fills in the rest. The chain joins TRBV20-1 to TRBJ2-5, with a weak D call TRBD1 (6 bases). V lost 4 bases and J lost 2, with 20 bases in between. The germline gives CDR1 DFQATT, CDR2 SNEGSKA (reference sequence). The CDR3 consists of 16 residues. CDR3 bases read: TGCAGTGCTAATCCTTGGGGCAGGGGCGGTCAAGAGACC. Protein sequence: CSANPWGRGGQET. The full CDR3 reads CSANPWGRGGQETQYF.

In its sample, this clone was seen many times. The CDR3 is cut off 3 residues early in the read; its end comes from the germline J gene. This sequence joins TRBV5-1 and TRBJ1-1, with 8 nucleotides matching TRBD1. This CDR3 is built from 14 residues. Germline assignment: CDR1 SGHRS and CDR2 YFSETQ. Trimming removed 6 bases from V and 0 bases from J; junction bases left unmatched: 4. The CDR3 spells CASTLTGVNTEAFF. The sequenced CDR3 bases are TGCGCCAGCACCCTGACAGGGGTGAACACTGAA.

This clone was seen ten or more times. Read sequence stops 3 residues before the CDR3 end, and the germline J gene provides the missing end. The gene calls are TRBV7-3 and TRBJ1-2; 8 bases map to TRBD1. Germline loops: CDR1 SGHTA, CDR2 FQGTGA. The CDR3 spans 15 residues. V shed 0 bases and J 5 bases; nucleotides not matched to a gene: 5. CDR3 sequence: CASSLTATGAYGYTF. The sequenced CDR3 bases are TGTGCCAGCAGCTTAACAGCGACAGGGGCGTATGGC.

This clone occurred many times. The sequenced fragment ends 3 residues before the CDR3 boundary, so the rest is inferred from the germline J gene. The V gene is TRBV29-1, the J gene TRBJ2-5, with TRBD1 matching over 9 bases. Germline loops: CDR1 SQVTM, CDR2 ANQGSEA. CDR3 length: 13 amino acids. After removal of 6 bases from V and 2 bases from J, the junction contained 4 bases not matched to a gene. The CDR3 sequence: CSVGQGTQETQYF. The sequenced CDR3 bases are TGCAGCGTCGGACAGGGGACGCAAGAGACC.

This clone showed up many times. The read is 3 residues too short to cover the CDR3 end, so that end is filled in from the germline J gene. The chain combines TRBV20-1 with TRBJ2-5, with TRBD1 matching over 9 bases. The CDR3 totals 12 residues. The junction had 3 bases not matched to a gene; V was cut back by 6 bases and J by 4 bases. The germline V gene has CDR1 DFQATT and CDR2 SNEGSKA (reference sequence). The covered CDR3 bases are TGCAGTGCGCTACAGGGGGCAGAGACC. It codes for CSALQGAET. From start to end, the CDR3 is CSALQGAETQYF.

This clone has at least ten counts. Read data end 3 residues before the CDR3 end; the end is taken from the germline J gene. V and J are TRBV7-2 and TRBJ1-2; a weak D match, TRBD1 (6 bases). V was cut by 4 bases and J by 5 bases, with 11 bases left in between. Germline assignment: CDR1 SGHTA and CDR2 FQGNSA. The CDR3 sequence is 13 residues long. CDR3 protein: CASSSQQGYGYTF. The covered CDR3 bases are TGTGCCAGCAGCTCCCAACAGGGATATGGC.

This clone was seen repeatedly, ten times or more. The missing CDR3 end, 3 residues past where the read stops, is filled in from the germline J gene. This chain connects TRBV5-1 to TRBJ2-1; a weak D match, TRBD2 (5 bases). Germline CDR1 and CDR2: SGHRS and YFSETQ. This CDR3 spans 15 amino acids. Trimming shortened V by 4 bases and J by 6 bases, and 17 bases separated the two germline ends. The part of the CDR3 DNA that was read is TGCGCCAGCAGCAGCGGACCGTTAAAGGGCAATGAG. It translates to CASSSGPLKGNE. The whole CDR3 protein is CASSSGPLKGNEQFF.